The clone carrying this T cell receptor beta chain has only one observation. This sample stems from a study of blood T cell repertoires in COVID-19. Study at large: T cells, B-cell-depleted T cells, or PBMCs provided the cDNA or gDNA that served as material.

The CDR3 loop spans 15 amino acids. Germline assignment: CDR1 SGDLS and CDR2 YYNGEE. Trimming cost V 0 bases and J 4 bases; bases outside gene matches: 6. Original processing notes: Reference gene primers were amplified, and this amplification served to estimate nucleated cell counts. TCRdb keeps only in-frame clones here, not all; method: immunoSEQ multiplex PCR. The V and J calls and clone size were taken over from that table, and D and trimming were inferred from the DNA. In the table there are around 73,000 clones, 80% to 85% of which are singletons. The rearrangement uses TRBV9 and TRBJ1-2, with 7 bases that match TRBD1. Specimen: peripheral blood. The receptor comes from a human donor in a cohort sampled during active COVID-19. CDR3 residues: CASSVGQGQPYGYTF. For the CDR3, the DNA is TGTGCCAGCAGCGTAGGTCAGGGACAGCCCTATGGCTACACCTTC.